This TCR beta chain was profiled in a study of naive and memory T cell subsets. About this clonotype: Its specificity is not known.

After the first PCR, alpha and beta chain libraries were processed separately. Germline values: CDR1 SGHAT, CDR2 FQNNGV. The CDR3 extends over 15 amino acids. After removal of 0 bases from V and 6 bases from J, the junction contained 4 bases not matched to a gene. Whole-study results and caveats: Naive repertoires, especially CD8, held a few larger clonotypes, possibly memory cells re-expressing CD45RA. Gini index rose across naive, CM, EM and EMRA in CD4 and CD8. Between naive and memory subsets, TCR abundance power law exponents differed.

Both TRBC1 and TRBC2 were covered by a beta constant-region primer of two equimolar oligonucleotides. Nested alpha and beta constant-region primers with the SP2 primer drove four PCR rounds on ligated cDNA. A 12-nucleotide UMI and the SP2 primer were added to the cDNA 3' end by oligonucleotide ligation. TCRdb called the UMI-ligation and nested PCR reads again in MiXCR, with one record for every CDR3 protein. Here the sample spans roughly 100,000 distinct CDR3 sequences, about 14% being singletons. This receptor was taken from a human donor in good health. This chain joins TRBV11-2 and TRBJ2-4; 8 bases line up with TRBD1. The sample comprised naive CD8+ T cells from blood. The CDR3 DNA reads as TGTGCCAGCAGCTTAGAGGGGGGACAGGCAAACATTCAGTACTTC. Translating gives CASSLEGGQANIQYF.